The 24 T cell receptor beta chains listed next were all sequenced from one sample in a study of cytomegalovirus exposure and HLA in healthy donors. The PCR had 60 Vbeta and 13 Jbeta primers. Using immunoSEQ multiplex PCR, the repertoire was profiled, and TCRdb retains in-frame clones only, with some absent. The table records over 140,000 clones, approximately 84% of them present only once. Sequenced material: PBMCs. The receptors here all came from a man aged 25-45 years in good health and CMV-seropositive.

This clone came up a few times. The chain is built from TRBV7-8 and TRBJ2-5; 7 bases fit TRBD2. The DNA matches TRBJ2-7 better at its end, which makes the J call doubtful. The germline V gene encodes CDR1 SGHVS and CDR2 FQNEAQ. This CDR3 comprises 16 residues. CDR3 nucleotides: TGTGCCAGCAGCTTAGAAGGACTAGGGGTAAAGAACGAGCAGTACTTC. Translation gives CASSLEGLGVKNEQYF.

The rearrangement uses TRBV30 and TRBJ2-5; no clear D gene. V was pared by 3 bases and J by 3 bases, with 8 bases between. The CDR3 has 12 residues. The germline V gene encodes CDR1 GTSNPN and CDR2 SVGIG (reference sequence). CDR3 sequence reads: CAWRLAEETQYF. As DNA, the CDR3 is TGTGCCTGGAGATTGGCGGAAGAGACCCAGTACTTC.

Concerning this clone itself: Other DNA sequences in the sample encode the same CDR3. This rearrangement joins TRBV2 to TRBJ2-3, with a possible D match to TRBD2 (6 bases). The germline gives CDR1 SNHLY, CDR2 FYNNEI. The CDR3 consists of 15 residues. V lost 6 bases and J 0 bases, leaving 13 bases between the germline ends. CDR3 amino acids: CASSKLATSTDTQYF. The CDR3 nucleotides are TGTGCCAGCAGCAAACTAGCAACTAGCACAGATACGCAGTATTTT. Looking up the rest from reference TRBV2 and TRBJ2-3 gives the full variable domain: EPEVTQTPSHQVTQMGQEVILRCVPISNHLYFYWYRQILGQKVEFLVSFYNNEISEKSEIFDDQFSVERPDGSNFTLKIRSTKLEDSAMYFCASSKLATSTDTQYFGPGTRLTVL.

The J gene is TRBJ1-3, the V gene TRBV28; D is possibly TRBD1 (6 bases). The V gene's germline CDR1 is MDHEN and CDR2 SYDVKM. This CDR3 region has 16 residues. The germline V and J ends were trimmed by 2 bases and 4 bases, with 15 bases remaining between them. The CDR3 DNA reads as TGTGCCAGCAGTTTAAGCGCCGGACAGAGGGGAAACACCATATATTTT. Translation: CASSLSAGQRGNTIYF.

The rearrangement uses TRBV18 and TRBJ1-1; possibly TRBD1 for D (6 bases). V lost 2 bases and J lost 6, with 10 bases in between. The CDR3 is 13 residues long. The germline V gene encodes CDR1 KGHSH and CDR2 LQKENI. The CDR3 DNA follows: TGTGCCAGCTCACCAACCAAGGGGGCTGAAGCTTTCTTT. This codes for CASSPTKGAEAFF.

The chain is built from TRBV4-2 and TRBJ2-5; the D gene is possibly TRBD2 (7 bases). Between the trimmed V and J ends, which lost 1 base and 5 bases, there was a span of 14 bases. The CDR3 runs to 15 residues. Germline lookup yields CDR1 LGHNA and CDR2 YNFKEQ. This CDR3 reads CASSQGAGAGETQYF. DNA of the CDR3: TGTGCCAGCAGCCAAGGGGCGGGGGCAGGGGAGACCCAGTACTTC.

This chain joins TRBV5-1 and TRBJ1-1, with D possibly TRBD1 on 6 matching bases. Trimming stripped 0 bases from V and 1 base from J, with 10 bases between. The CDR3 consists of 15 residues. Looked up from germline, CDR1 is SGHRS and CDR2 is YFSETQ. The CDR3 loop is CASSLVLGANTEAFF. The CDR3 region has the DNA TGCGCCAGCAGCTTGGTACTGGGGGCGAACACTGAAGCTTTCTTT. Complete variable domain (other parts from reference TRBV5-1 and TRBJ1-1): KAGVTQTPRYLIKTRGQQVTLSCSPISGHRSVSWYQQTPGQGLQFLFEYFSETQRNKGNFPGRFSGRQFSNSRSEMNVSTLELGDSALYLCASSLVLGANTEAFFGQGTRLTVV.

As regards this clone: The junction departs from the called germline gene at one end, perhaps through a read error. The V call is TRBV7-9, the J call TRBJ1-2; D is unclear. The CDR3 loop spans 12 amino acids. From germline, CDR1 is SEHNR and CDR2 FQNEAQ (reference sequence). The CDR3 bases are TGTTCCAGCAGCCGAGACATCCTAGGCTACACCTTC. This gives the protein CSSSRDILGYTF.

The chain combines TRBV5-1 with TRBJ1-4; maybe TRBD1 (6 bases). V lost 0 bases to trimming and J lost 3 bases, with 9 bases between them. There are 15 residues in the CDR3. Germline loops: CDR1 SGHRS, CDR2 YFSETQ. The CDR3 loop is CASSLVGGANEKLFF. The CDR3 DNA reads as TGCGCCAGCAGCTTGGTAGGGGGAGCTAATGAAAAACTGTTTTTT.

The chain recombines TRBV28 with TRBJ2-5; 8 bases map to TRBD2. CDR1 is MDHEN, CDR2 SYDVKM, per germline. With 8 bases clipped from V and 0 bases from J, the junction kept 2 bases outside the gene matches. The CDR3 is 13 amino acids. The CDR3 here is CASGSGDQETQYF. In DNA form, the CDR3 reads TGTGCCAGCGGTAGCGGGGACCAAGAGACCCAGTACTTC.

V is TRBV5-3 and J is TRBJ2-7; tentatively, D is TRBD2 (5 bases). TRBV5-3 is sorted into the ORF group, with uncertain function. Trimming removed 2 bases at V and 2 bases at J, with 8 bases between. The CDR3 totals 13 residues. The CDR3 sequence is CARSFGLTYEQYF. CDR3 DNA sequence: TGTGCCAGAAGCTTTGGACTTACCTACGAGCAGTACTTC.

Points on this clone: Compared with germline, one end of the junction differs, possibly owing to a read error. V is TRBV7-3 and J is TRBJ1-2, with 7 positions matching TRBD1. The CDR3 covers 15 residues. Germline V lookup: CDR1 SGHTA, CDR2 FQGTGA. As DNA, the CDR3 is TGTGCCAGCAGTTTAAACCAGGGGGGAGAACGTGGCTACACCTTC. Its protein product is CASSLNQGGERGYTF.

The CDR3: CASSEYPNTEAFF. The CDR3 bases are TGTGCCAGCAGTGAGTACCCGAACACTGAAGCTTTCTTT. The rearrangement uses TRBV28 and TRBJ1-1; D ambiguous. Germline CDR1 and CDR2: MDHEN and SYDVKM. Trimming removed 5 bases from V and 1 base from J, with 8 bases in between. The CDR3 consists of 13 residues.

This sequence joins TRBV6-5 and TRBJ2-2; D unclear. The CDR3 is 15 amino acids. Between the trimmed V and J ends, which lost 4 bases and 0 bases, there was a span of 9 bases. Per germline, CDR1 MNHEY and CDR2 SVGAGI. The DNA for the CDR3 is TGTGCCAGCAGTTCGTCAGGTTCGAACACCGGGGAGCTGTTTTTT. Its translation is CASSSSGSNTGELFF.

The chain combines TRBV6-1 with TRBJ1-5, with D possibly TRBD1 on 6 matching bases. CDR1 and CDR2 from the germline V gene are MNHNS and SASEGT. The CDR3 spans 14 residues. Trimming took 7 bases from V and 0 from J, leaving 10 bases between them. The CDR3 sequence: CASTPRGSNQPQHF. For the CDR3, the DNA is TGTGCCAGCACCCCCAGGGGTAGCAATCAGCCCCAGCATTTT.

To note about this clone: This specimen includes other DNA sequences encoding the same CDR3. The chain uses TRBV4-2 and TRBJ2-1, with TRBD2 identical over 13 bases. Trimming at V came to 2 bases and at J to 2 bases, leaving 12 bases not matched to a gene. The CDR3 is 20 amino acids. Germline V lookup: CDR1 LGHNA, CDR2 YNFKEQ. The CDR3 loop is CASSQLGVTSGRSTYNEQFF. The CDR3 nucleotides are TGTGCCAGCAGCCAACTCGGAGTGACTAGCGGGAGGAGCACCTACAATGAGCAGTTCTTC.

This clone has a handful of counts. CDR3 DNA: TGTGCCAGCAGAGACAGGGTTTCCTATAATTCACCCCTCCACTTT. Its protein product is CASRDRVSYNSPLHF. The chain combines TRBV7-9 with TRBJ1-6, with 7 bases lining up with TRBD1. Trimming cost V 6 bases and J 1 base; bases outside gene matches: 3. The CDR3 consists of 15 residues. CDR1 is SEHNR, CDR2 FQNEAQ, per germline (reference sequence). Complete variable domain (other parts from reference TRBV7-9 and TRBJ1-6): DTGVSQNPRHKITKRGQNVTFRCDPISEHNRLYWYRQTLGQGPEFLTYFQNEAQLEKSRLLSDRFSAERPKGSFSTLEIQRTEQGDSAMYLCASRDRVSYNSPLHFGNGTRLTVT.

The chain links TRBV18 to TRBJ1-3; the D gene is possibly TRBD1 (5 bases). The germline CDR1 and CDR2 sequences are KGHSH and LQKENI. V was pared by 3 bases and J by 0 bases, with 12 bases between. The length of the CDR3 is 16 residues. CDR3 loop: CASSPDTHSSGNTIYF. CDR3 sequence (DNA): TGTGCCAGCTCACCGGACACACACAGCTCTGGAAACACCATATATTTT.

The chain couples TRBV7-9 to TRBJ2-3; TRBD2 matches 12 bases. Germline V gene sequence: CDR1 SEHNR, CDR2 FQNEAQ (reference sequence). The CDR3 loop spans 17 amino acids. V lost 5 bases, J lost 6 bases, and 12 bases stayed unmatched. CDR3 loop: CASSILGTSGSRDTQYF. The DNA for the CDR3 is TGTGCCAGCAGCATACTCGGGACTAGCGGGTCGAGGGATACGCAGTATTTT. Using reference TRBV7-9 and TRBJ2-3 for the parts outside the CDR3, the full variable domain is DTGVSQNPRHKITKRGQNVTFRCDPISEHNRLYWYRQTLGQGPEFLTYFQNEAQLEKSRLLSDRFSAERPKGSFSTLEIQRTEQGDSAMYLCASSILGTSGSRDTQYFGPGTRLTVL.

J is TRBJ1-4 and V is TRBV6-1, with D hard to call. V was cut by 9 bases and J by 9 bases, with 20 bases left in between. Per the germline V gene, CDR1 is MNHNS and CDR2 is SASEGT. The CDR3 contains 14 residues. CDR3 protein: CASTPQVDSKKLFF. The CDR3 DNA is TGTGCCAGTACCCCCCAGGTTGATAGTAAAAAACTGTTTTTT.

V and J are TRBV27 and TRBJ1-5, with 9 bases fitting TRBD1. Germline CDR1 MNHEY, CDR2 SMNVEV (reference sequence). The CDR3 runs 14 residues. Germline trimming cut 6 bases from V and 3 bases from J; bases unmatched to any gene: 3. The CDR3 loop is CASSRTGVNQPQHF. CDR3 nucleotides: TGTGCCAGCAGCCGGACAGGGGTCAATCAGCCCCAGCATTTT.

This clone was seen once. V is TRBV7-3 and J is TRBJ2-1, with 8 bases lining up with TRBD1. There are 17 residues in the CDR3. Trimming removed 0 bases from V and 5 bases from J; junction bases left unmatched: 9. From germline, CDR1 is SGHTA and CDR2 FQGTGA. CDR3 sequence: CASSLTTGTGGNNEQFF. The DNA of the CDR3 is TGTGCCAGCAGCTTAACCACCGGGACAGGTGGTAACAATGAGCAGTTCTTC.

The CDR3 coding sequence is TGTGCCAGCAGTTACCAGGGGGATATAGGGGGCTACACCTTC. Amino acid sequence: CASSYQGDIGGYTF. The chain links TRBV6-6 to TRBJ1-2, with 7 bases identical to TRBD1. The length of the CDR3 is 14 residues. V lost 2 bases, J lost 8 bases, and 8 bases stayed unmatched. Germline loops: CDR1 MNHNY, CDR2 SVGAGI (reference sequence).

The chain recombines TRBV28 with TRBJ1-1, with 8 bases lining up with TRBD1. Trimming took 6 bases from V and 8 from J; bases not matched to a gene: 5. CDR3 length: 12 residues. The germline CDR1 and CDR2 sequences are MDHEN and SYDVKM. CDR3 loop: CASRPRQGEAFF. Written as DNA, the CDR3 is TGTGCCAGCAGACCCCGACAGGGGGAAGCTTTCTTT.